This T cell receptor beta chain appears in the sequencing data of a study of T cells expressing NK-cell markers. Study at large: CD3+CD56+NKG2C+, CD3+CD56+NKG2C- and CD3+CD56-NKG2C+ T cells, once sorted, supplied the TCR beta repertoires.

Germline loops: CDR1 SNHLY, CDR2 FYNNEI. The CDR3 has 13 amino acids. Points from the study as a whole: The study found dominant NKG2C+ clonotypes at roughly 1.0-7.5% of CD8+ T cells in over 5 donors. Among several donors, these clonotypes also ranked first in the CD3+CD56-NKG2C+ fraction.

The authors generated TCR beta cDNA through 5'RACE template switching with UMIs. Reanalyzing the 5' RACE reads, TCRdb keeps one entry per CDR3 protein, without DNA. With roughly 160,000 distinct CDR3 sequences in the sample, the ten largest clones hold about 19%. Of note for this clonotype: Antigen: not known.

Source material: blood T cells: a sorted CD56 or NKG2C T cell subset, CD4+ or CD8+ T cells, or bulk PBMC T cells (not recorded which). The TCR was taken from a man aged 18 to 70 in good health. The chain combines TRBV2 with TRBJ1-2. The CDR3 sequence: CASSENWVFGYTF.